Listed here is a single TCR beta chain. Antigen unknown. This specimen belongs to a study of T cell responses to AZD1222 COVID-19 vaccine. Study details: Second doses that came at about 4 or about 12 weeks were put together.

Study-level findings and limits: The study sampled repertoires only after the peak T cell response. Nearly half of unique spike-specific TCRs reportedly avoided B.1.351 and B.1.1.7 mutated regions.

The repertoire was sequenced with immunoSEQ multiplex PCR; TCRdb's copy has only in-frame clones and lacks some. Here the sample spans about 170,000 clones, just over 90% being singletons. The sequencing used peripheral blood, collected on day 0 of AZD1222 vaccination. The sequence was obtained from an adult in good health.

CDR3 sequence (DNA): TGCGCCAGCAGCCGGGGCAGAGAGCAGCCCCAGCATTTT. Translated, it gives CASSRGREQPQHF. The rearrangement uses TRBV4-1 and TRBJ1-5; the D gene is possibly TRBD1 (5 bases). The germline V and J ends were trimmed by 4 bases and 7 bases, with 11 bases remaining between them. The CDR3 has 13 residues. Germline V gene sequence: CDR1 MGHRA, CDR2 YSYEKL.